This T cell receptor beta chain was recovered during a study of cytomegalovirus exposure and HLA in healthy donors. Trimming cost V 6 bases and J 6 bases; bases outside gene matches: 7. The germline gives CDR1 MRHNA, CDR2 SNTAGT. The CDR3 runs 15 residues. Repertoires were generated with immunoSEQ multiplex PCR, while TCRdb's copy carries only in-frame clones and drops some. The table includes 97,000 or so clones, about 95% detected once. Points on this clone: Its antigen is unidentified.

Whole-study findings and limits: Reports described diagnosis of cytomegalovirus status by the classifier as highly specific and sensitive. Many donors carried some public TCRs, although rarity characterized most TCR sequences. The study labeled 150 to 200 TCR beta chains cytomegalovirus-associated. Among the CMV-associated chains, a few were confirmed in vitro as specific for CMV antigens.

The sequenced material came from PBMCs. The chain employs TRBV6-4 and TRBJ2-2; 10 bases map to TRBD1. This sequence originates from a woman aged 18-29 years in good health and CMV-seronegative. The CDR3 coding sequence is TGTGCCAGCAGCTCGGGACAGGGGCCTGCCGGGGAGCTGTTTTTT. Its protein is CASSSGQGPAGELFF.